This T cell receptor beta chain was found in a study of liver allograft versus peripheral blood T cells. Study context: Transplanted livers held T cell receptor repertoires, and these were compared with repertoires in recipients' peripheral blood. Study observations and caveats: It was reported that the T cell receptor repertoires found inside liver allografts differed from those that were detected in peripheral blood.

Regarding this clonotype: Its antigen remains unknown.

The germline gives CDR1 MNHEY, CDR2 SVGAGI. V gave up 5 bases and J gave up 5 bases; unmatched junction bases: 7. The CDR3 is 14 amino acids. TCRdb reprocessed the reads via MiXCR and lists one record per CDR3 protein. Among about 13,000 distinct CDR3 sequences listed, about 18% were seen once. The V gene is TRBV6-5, the J gene TRBJ2-5; 8 positions agree with TRBD1. The receptor was isolated from a human patient who had a liver transplant. The T cells may partly be graft donor cells. CDR3 protein: CASSRPGGRETQYF. The CDR3 DNA follows: TGTGCCAGCAGTCGGCCAGGGGGCCGGGAGACCCAGTACTTC.